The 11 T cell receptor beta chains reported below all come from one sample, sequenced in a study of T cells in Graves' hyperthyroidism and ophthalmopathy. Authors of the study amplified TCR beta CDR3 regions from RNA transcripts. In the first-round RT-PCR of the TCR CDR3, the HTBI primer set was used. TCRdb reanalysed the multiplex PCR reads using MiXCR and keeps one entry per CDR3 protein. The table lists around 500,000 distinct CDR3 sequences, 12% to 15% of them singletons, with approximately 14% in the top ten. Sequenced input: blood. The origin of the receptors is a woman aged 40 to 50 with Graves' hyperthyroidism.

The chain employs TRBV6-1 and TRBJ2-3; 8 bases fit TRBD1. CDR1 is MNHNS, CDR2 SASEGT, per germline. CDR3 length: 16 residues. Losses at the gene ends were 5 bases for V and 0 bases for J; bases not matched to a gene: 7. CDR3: CASSTRQGRSTDTQYF. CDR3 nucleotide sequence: TGTGCCAGCAGTACACGACAGGGGAGAAGCACAGATACGCAGTATTTT.

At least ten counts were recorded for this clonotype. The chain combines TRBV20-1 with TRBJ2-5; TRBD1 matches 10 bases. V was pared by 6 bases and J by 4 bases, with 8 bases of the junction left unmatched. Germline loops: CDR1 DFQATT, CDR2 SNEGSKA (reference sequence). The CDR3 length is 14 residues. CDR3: CSANYGTGVETQYF. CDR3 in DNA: TGCAGTGCAAACTACGGGACAGGGGTAGAGACCCAGTACTTC.

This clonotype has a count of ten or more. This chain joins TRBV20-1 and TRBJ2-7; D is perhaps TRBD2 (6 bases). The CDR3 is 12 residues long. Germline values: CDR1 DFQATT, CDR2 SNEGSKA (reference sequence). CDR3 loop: CSGRTGAYEQYF. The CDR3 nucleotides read TGCAGCGGCCGCACGGGGGCCTACGAGCAGTACTTC.

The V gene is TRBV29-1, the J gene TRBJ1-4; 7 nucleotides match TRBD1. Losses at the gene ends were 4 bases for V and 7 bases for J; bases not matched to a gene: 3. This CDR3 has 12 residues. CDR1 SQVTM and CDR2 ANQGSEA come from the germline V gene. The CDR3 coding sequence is TGCAGCGTTGGACAGGGAGGTGAAAAACTGTTTTTT. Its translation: CSVGQGGEKLFF.

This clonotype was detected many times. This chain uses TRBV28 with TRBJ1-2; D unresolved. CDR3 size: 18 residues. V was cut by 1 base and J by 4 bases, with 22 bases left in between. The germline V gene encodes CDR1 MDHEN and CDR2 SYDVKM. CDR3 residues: CASSLLTSARGPVYGYTF. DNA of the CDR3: TGTGCCAGCAGTTTATTAACTTCGGCCCGCGGGCCGGTCTATGGCTACACCTTC.

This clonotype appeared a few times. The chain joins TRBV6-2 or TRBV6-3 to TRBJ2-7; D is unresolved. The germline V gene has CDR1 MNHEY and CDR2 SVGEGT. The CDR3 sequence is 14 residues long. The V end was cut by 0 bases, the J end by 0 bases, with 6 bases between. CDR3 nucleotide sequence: TGTGCCAGCAGTTACTCGGAATTCTCCTACGAGCAGTACTTC. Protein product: CASSYSEFSYEQYF.

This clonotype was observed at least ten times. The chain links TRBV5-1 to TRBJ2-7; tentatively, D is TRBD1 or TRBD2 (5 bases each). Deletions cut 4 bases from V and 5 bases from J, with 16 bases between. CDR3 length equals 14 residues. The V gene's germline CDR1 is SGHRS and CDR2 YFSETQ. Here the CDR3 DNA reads TGCGCCAGCAGCACCGGGACCCTCCTCGACGAGCAGTACTTC. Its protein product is CASSTGTLLDEQYF.

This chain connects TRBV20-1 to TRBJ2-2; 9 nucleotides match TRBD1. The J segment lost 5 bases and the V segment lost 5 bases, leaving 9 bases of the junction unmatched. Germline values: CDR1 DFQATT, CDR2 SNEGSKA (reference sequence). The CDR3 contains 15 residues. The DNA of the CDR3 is TGCAGTGCTCTCGGGGGACAGGGTATTACCGGGGAGCTGTTTTTT. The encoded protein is CSALGGQGITGELFF.

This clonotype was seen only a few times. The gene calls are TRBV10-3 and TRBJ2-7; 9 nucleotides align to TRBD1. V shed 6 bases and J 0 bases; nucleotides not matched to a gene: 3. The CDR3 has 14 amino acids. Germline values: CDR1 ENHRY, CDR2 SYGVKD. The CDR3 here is CAISTGGSSYEQYF. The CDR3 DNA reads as TGTGCCATCAGCACAGGGGGCTCCTCCTACGAGCAGTACTTC.

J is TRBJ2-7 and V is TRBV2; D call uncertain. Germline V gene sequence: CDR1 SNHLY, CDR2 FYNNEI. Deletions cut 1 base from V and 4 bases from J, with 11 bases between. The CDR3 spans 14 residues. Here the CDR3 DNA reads TGTGCCAGCAGTGAAGGGCTCCGGCGATACGAGCAGTACTTC. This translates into CASSEGLRRYEQYF.

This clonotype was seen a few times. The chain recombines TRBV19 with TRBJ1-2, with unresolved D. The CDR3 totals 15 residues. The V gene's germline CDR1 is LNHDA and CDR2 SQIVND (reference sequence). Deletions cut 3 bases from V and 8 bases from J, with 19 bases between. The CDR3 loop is CASSIVDTGLSGYTF. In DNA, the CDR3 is TGTGCCAGTAGTATTGTAGACACCGGTTTAAGCGGCTACACCTTC.